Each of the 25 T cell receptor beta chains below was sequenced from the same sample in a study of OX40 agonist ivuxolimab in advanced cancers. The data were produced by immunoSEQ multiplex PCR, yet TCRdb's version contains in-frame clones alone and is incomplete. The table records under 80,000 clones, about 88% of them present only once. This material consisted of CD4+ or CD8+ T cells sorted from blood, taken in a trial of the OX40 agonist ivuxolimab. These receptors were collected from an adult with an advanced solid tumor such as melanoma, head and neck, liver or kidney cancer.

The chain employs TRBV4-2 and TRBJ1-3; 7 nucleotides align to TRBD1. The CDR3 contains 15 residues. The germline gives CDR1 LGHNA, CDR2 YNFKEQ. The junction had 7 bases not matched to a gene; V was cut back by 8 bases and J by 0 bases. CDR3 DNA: TGTGCCAGCCGGGACAGTCTTTTCTCTGGAAACACCATATATTTT. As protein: CASRDSLFSGNTIYF.

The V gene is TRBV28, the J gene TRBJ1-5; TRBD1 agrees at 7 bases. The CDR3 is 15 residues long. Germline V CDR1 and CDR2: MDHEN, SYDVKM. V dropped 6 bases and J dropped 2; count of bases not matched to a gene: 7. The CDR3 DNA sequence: TGTGCCAGCAGCCCAGACAGGGAAGGCAATCAGCCCCAGCATTTT. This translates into CASSPDREGNQPQHF.

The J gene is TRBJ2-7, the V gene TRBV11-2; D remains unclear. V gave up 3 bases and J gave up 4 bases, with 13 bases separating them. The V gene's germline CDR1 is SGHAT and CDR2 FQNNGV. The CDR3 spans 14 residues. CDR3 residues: CASSFGDTYYEQYF. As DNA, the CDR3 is TGTGCCAGCAGCTTCGGAGACACCTATTACGAGCAGTACTTC.

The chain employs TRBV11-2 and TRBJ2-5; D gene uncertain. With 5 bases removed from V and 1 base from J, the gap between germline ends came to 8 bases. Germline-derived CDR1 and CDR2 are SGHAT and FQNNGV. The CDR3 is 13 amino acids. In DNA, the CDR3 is TGTGCCAGCAGCCTTATTAGCCAAGAGACCCAGTACTTC. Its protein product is CASSLISQETQYF.

The CDR3 spells CASSPGTGPNYGYTF. In nucleotides, the CDR3 is TGTGCCAGCAGCCCAGGGACAGGCCCTAACTATGGCTACACCTTC. This chain joins TRBV27 and TRBJ1-2; 8 bases agree with TRBD1. Germline V gene data show CDR1 as MNHEY and CDR2 as SMNVEV (reference sequence). V shed 6 bases and J 0 bases; nucleotides not matched to a gene: 6. The CDR3 extends over 15 amino acids.

The CDR3 is CASSDRTSGIYNEQFF. DNA for the CDR3: TGTGCCAGCAGCGACCGGACTAGCGGGATCTACAATGAGCAGTTCTTC. The genes are TRBV7-6 and TRBJ2-1; 12 bases align to TRBD2. This CDR3 is 16 amino acids long. Unmatched junction bases numbered 5, after V lost 5 bases and J lost 3 bases. The germline CDR1 and CDR2 sequences are SGHVS and FNYEAQ.

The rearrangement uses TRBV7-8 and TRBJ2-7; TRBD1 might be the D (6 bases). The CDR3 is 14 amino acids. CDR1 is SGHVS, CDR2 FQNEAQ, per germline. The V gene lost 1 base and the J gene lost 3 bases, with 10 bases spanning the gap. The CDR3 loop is CASSLGGGNYEQYF. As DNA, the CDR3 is TGTGCCAGCAGCTTAGGAGGGGGAAACTACGAGCAGTACTTC.

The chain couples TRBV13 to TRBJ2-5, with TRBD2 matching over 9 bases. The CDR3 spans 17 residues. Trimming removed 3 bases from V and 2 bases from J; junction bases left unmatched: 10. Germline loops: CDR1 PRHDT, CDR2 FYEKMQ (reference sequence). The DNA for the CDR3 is TGTGCCAGCAGCTTTTCCGGGACTAGCAACCCGCAAGAGACCCAGTACTTC. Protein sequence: CASSFSGTSNPQETQYF.

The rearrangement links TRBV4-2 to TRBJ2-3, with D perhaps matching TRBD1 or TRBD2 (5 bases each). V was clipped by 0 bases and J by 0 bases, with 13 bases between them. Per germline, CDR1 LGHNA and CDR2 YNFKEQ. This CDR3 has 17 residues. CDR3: CASSQEDWGTSTDTQYF. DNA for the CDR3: TGTGCCAGCAGCCAAGAGGACTGGGGCACTAGCACAGATACGCAGTATTTT.

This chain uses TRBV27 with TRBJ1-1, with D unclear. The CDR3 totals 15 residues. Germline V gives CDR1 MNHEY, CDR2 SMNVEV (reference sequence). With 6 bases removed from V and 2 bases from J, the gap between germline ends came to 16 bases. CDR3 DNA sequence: TGTGCCAGCAGCCTGTCAGGATCGCCAAACACTGAAGCTTTCTTT. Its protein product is CASSLSGSPNTEAFF.

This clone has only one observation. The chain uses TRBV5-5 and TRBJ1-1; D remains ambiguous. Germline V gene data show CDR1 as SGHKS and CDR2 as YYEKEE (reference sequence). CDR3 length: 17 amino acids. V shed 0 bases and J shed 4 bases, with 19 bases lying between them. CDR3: CASSLVVLFGVGTEAFF. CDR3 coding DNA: TGTGCCAGCAGCTTGGTTGTATTGTTTGGGGTGGGCACTGAAGCTTTCTTT.

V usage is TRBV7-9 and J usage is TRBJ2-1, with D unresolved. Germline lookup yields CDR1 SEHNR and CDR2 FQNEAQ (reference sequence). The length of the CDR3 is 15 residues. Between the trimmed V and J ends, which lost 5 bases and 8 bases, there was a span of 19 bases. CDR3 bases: TGTGCCAGCAGCCCGACTGGTGGGTTTATGGATGAGCAGTTCTTC. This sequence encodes CASSPTGGFMDEQFF.

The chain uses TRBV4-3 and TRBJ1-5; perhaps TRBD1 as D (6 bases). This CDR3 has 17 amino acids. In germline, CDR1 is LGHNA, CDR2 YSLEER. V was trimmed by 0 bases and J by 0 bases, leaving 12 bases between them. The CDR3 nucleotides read TGCGCCAGCAGCCAAGATCGGGCAGGGGTTAGCAATCAGCCCCAGCATTTT. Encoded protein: CASSQDRAGVSNQPQHF.

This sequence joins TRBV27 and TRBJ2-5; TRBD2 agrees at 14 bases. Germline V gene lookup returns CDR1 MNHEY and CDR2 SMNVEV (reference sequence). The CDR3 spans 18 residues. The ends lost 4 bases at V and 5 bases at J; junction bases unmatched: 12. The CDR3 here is CASSSGAGTSGSIETQYF. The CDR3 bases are TGTGCCAGCAGTTCCGGGGCAGGGACTAGCGGGAGTATCGAGACCCAGTACTTC.

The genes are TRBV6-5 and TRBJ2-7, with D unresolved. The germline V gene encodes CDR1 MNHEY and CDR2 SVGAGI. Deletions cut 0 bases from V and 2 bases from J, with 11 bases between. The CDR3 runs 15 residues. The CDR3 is CASSYSVRNPYEQYF. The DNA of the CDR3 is TGTGCCAGCAGTTACTCGGTCAGAAACCCCTACGAGCAGTACTTC.

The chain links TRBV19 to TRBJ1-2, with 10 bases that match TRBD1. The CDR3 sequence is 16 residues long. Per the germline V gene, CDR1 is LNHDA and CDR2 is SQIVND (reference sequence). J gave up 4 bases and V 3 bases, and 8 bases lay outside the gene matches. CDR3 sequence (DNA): TGTGCCAGTAGTATCGGGACAGGGGAGGTCGTCTATGGCTACACCTTC. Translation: CASSIGTGEVVYGYTF.

Written as DNA, the CDR3 is TGCGCCAGCAGCCCCAGTTGGAGCTCCTATAATTCACCCCTCCACTTT. Amino acid sequence: CASSPSWSSYNSPLHF. The chain recombines TRBV4-3 with TRBJ1-6; no clear D. Germline CDR1 reads LGHNA; CDR2 reads YSLEER. Trimming left V 4 bases short and J 0 bases short, with 10 bases between. This CDR3 is 16 amino acids long.

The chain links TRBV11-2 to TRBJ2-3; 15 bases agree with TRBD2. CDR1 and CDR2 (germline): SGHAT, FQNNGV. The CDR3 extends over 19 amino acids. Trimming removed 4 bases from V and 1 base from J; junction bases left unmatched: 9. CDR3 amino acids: CASSSGLAGGRAGTDTQYF. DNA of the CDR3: TGTGCCAGCAGCTCGGGACTAGCGGGAGGTCGGGCTGGCACAGATACGCAGTATTTT.

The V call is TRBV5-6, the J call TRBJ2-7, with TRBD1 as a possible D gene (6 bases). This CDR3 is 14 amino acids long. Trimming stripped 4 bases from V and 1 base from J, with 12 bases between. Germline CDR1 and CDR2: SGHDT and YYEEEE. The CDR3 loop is CASSPDSGSYEQYF. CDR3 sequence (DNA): TGTGCCAGCAGCCCGGACAGCGGATCCTACGAGCAGTACTTC. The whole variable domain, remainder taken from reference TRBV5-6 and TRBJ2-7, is DAGVTQSPTHLIKTRGQQVTLRCSPKSGHDTVSWYQQALGQGPQFIFQYYEEEERQRGNFPDRFSGHQFPNYSSELNVNALLLGDSALYLCASSPDSGSYEQYFGPGTRLTVT.

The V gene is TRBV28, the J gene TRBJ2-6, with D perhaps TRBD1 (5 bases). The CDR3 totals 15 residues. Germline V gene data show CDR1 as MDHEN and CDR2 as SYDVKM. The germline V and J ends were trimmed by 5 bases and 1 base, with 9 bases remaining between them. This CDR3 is CASSVTVSGANVLTF. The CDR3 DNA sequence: TGTGCCAGCAGTGTGACAGTGTCTGGGGCCAACGTCCTGACTTTC.

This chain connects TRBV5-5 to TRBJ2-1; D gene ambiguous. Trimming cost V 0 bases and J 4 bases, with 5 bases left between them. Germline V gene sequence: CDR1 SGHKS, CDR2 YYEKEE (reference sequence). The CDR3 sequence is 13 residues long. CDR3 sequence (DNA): TGTGCCAGCAGCTTGGCAGATTACAATGAGCAGTTCTTC. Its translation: CASSLADYNEQFF.

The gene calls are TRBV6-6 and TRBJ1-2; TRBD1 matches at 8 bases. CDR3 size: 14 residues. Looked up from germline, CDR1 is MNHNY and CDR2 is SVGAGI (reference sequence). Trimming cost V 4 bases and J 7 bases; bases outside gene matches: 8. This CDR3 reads CASSWEDREGGYTF. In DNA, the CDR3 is TGTGCCAGCAGTTGGGAGGACAGGGAAGGTGGCTACACCTTC.

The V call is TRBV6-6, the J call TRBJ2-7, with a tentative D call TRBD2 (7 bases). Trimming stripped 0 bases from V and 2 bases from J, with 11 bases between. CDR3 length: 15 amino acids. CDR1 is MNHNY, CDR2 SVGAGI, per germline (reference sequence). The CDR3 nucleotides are TGTGCCAGCAGTTACTCGATAGGGGGGGCCTACGAGCAGTACTTC. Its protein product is CASSYSIGGAYEQYF.

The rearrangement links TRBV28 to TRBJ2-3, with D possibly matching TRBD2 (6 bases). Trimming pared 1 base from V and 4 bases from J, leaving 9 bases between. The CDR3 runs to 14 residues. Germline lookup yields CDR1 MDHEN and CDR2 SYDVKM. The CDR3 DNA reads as TGTGCCAGCAGTTTATTAGCGGAACCAGATACGCAGTATTTT. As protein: CASSLLAEPDTQYF.

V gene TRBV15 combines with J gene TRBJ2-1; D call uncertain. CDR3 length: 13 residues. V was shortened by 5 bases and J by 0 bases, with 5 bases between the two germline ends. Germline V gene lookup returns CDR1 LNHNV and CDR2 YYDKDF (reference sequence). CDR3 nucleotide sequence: TGTGCCACCAGCGTAGGCTCCTACAATGAGCAGTTCTTC. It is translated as CATSVGSYNEQFF.